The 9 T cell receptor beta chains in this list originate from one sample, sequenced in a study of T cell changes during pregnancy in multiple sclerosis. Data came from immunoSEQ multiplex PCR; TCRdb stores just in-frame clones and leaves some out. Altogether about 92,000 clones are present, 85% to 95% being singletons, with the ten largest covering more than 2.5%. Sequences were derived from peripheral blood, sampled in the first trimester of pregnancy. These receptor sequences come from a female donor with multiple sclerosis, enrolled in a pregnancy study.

The CDR3 sequence is CARTRTPGHYGQPQHF. The DNA for the CDR3 is TGTGCCAGAACCAGAACCCCGGGACACTACGGCCAGCCCCAGCATTTT. The chain employs TRBV7-5 and TRBJ1-5; TRBD1, as called in the table, went unchecked against the DNA. TRBV7-5 corresponds to a pseudogene. The CDR3 contains 16 residues.

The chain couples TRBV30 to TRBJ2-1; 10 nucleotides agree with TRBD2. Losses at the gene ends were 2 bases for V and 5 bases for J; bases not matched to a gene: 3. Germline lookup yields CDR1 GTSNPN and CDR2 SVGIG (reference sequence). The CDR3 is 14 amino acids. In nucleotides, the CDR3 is TGTGCCTGGAGTACTAGCGGGAAACACAATGAGCAGTTCTTC. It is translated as CAWSTSGKHNEQFF. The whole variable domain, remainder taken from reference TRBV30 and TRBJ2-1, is SQTIHQWPATLVQPVGSPLSLECTVEGTSNPNLYWYRQAAGRGLQLLFYSVGIGQISSEVPQNLSASRPQDRQFILSSKKLLLSDSGFYLCAWSTSGKHNEQFFGPGTRLTVL.

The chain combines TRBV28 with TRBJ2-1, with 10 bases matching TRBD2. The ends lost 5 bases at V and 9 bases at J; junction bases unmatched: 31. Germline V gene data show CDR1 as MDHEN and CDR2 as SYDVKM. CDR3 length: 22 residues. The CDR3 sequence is CASSATGLNRASGSVVWGEQFF. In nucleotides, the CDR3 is TGTGCCAGCAGTGCTACAGGGCTAAACCGGGCTAGCGGGAGTGTTGTCTGGGGTGAGCAGTTCTTC.

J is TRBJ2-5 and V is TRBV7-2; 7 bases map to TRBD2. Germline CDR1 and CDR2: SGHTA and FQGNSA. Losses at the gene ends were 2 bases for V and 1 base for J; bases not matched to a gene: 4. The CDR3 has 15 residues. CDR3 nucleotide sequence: TGTGCCAGCAGCTTACAACGGGAGGTCCAAGAGACCCAGTACTTC. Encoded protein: CASSLQREVQETQYF. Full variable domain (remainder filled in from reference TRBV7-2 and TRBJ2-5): GAGVSQSPSNKVTEKGKDVELRCDPISGHTALYWYRQSLGQGLEFLIYFQGNSAPDKSGLPSDRFSAERTGGSVSTLTIQRTQQEDSAVYLCASSLQREVQETQYFGPGTRLLVL.

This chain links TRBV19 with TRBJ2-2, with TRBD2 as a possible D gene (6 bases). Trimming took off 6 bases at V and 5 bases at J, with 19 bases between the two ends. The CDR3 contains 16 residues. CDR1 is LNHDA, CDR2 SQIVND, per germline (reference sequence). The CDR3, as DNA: TGTGCCAGTAGCCCACCTCTAGCGTTAGGGACCGGGGAGCTGTTTTTT. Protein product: CASSPPLALGTGELFF.

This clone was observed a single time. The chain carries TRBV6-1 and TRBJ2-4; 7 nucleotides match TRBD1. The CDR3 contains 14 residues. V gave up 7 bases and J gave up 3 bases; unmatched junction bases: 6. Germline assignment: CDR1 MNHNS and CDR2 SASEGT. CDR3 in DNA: TGTGCCAGCAACCTCCGGGACAGCAAAAACATTCAGTACTTC. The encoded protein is CASNLRDSKNIQYF.

CDR3 in DNA: TGTGCCAGTAGTATATTTGGCGGCAGGGGCACTGAAGCTTTCTTT. Its protein is CASSIFGGRGTEAFF. V and J are TRBV19 and TRBJ1-1; TRBD1 might be the D (6 bases). Trimming shortened V by 2 bases and J by 4 bases, and 14 bases separated the two germline ends. This CDR3 is built from 15 residues. Germline values: CDR1 LNHDA, CDR2 SQIVND (reference sequence).

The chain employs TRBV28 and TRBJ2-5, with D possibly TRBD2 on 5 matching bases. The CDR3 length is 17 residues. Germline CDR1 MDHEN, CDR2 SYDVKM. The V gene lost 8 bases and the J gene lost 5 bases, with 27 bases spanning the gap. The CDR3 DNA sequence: TGTGCCAGCCATAGTTTTTACGAGGGCTACAATCGGGAGACCCAGTACTTC. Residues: CASHSFYEGYNRETQYF.

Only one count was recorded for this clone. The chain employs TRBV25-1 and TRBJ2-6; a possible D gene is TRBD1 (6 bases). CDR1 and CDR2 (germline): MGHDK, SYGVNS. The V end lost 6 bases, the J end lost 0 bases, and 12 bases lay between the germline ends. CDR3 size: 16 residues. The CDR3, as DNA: TGTGCCAGCAGGGCTCAGGGGATCTCTGGGGCCAACGTCCTGACTTTC. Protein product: CASRAQGISGANVLTF.